These 26 T cell receptor beta chains originate from one sample sequenced in a study of cytomegalovirus exposure and HLA in healthy donors. PCR amplification relied on 60 Vbeta primers (plus 13 Jbeta primers). Measured with immunoSEQ multiplex PCR; TCRdb has only the in-frame clones, and not every one. The table for this sample gives just over 20,000 clones. The specimen was PBMCs. Receptor source: a man between 60 and 75 years old in good health and CMV-seropositive.

The chain couples TRBV7-2 to TRBJ2-7; possible D gene TRBD1, 5 bases. Germline V gives CDR1 SGHTA, CDR2 FQGNSA. V was cut by 6 bases and J by 3 bases, with 21 bases left in between. The CDR3 length is 16 residues. The DNA of the CDR3 is TGTGCCAGCAGACCCTCATCCGTCAGGGCTGACTACGAGCAGTACTTC. The encoded protein is CASRPSSVRADYEQYF.

The V call is TRBV5-1, the J call TRBJ2-1; 9 bases match TRBD2. The J segment lost 2 bases and the V segment lost 2 bases, leaving 5 bases of the junction unmatched. Germline assignment: CDR1 SGHRS and CDR2 YFSETQ. This CDR3 region has 16 residues. The CDR3 spells CASSFLAGVTYNEQFF. The CDR3 DNA sequence: TGCGCCAGCAGCTTCTTAGCGGGAGTGACCTACAATGAGCAGTTCTTC.

V and J are TRBV6-5 and TRBJ1-5, with no clear D. The germline V and J ends were trimmed by 4 bases and 1 base, with 11 bases remaining between them. The CDR3 consists of 15 residues. Germline V gene lookup returns CDR1 MNHEY and CDR2 SVGAGI. The CDR3 nucleotides are TGTGCCAGCAGTTCCCTGCACTCGAGCAATCAGCCCCAGCATTTT. Residues: CASSSLHSSNQPQHF.

V is TRBV6-5 and J is TRBJ2-7; 9 bases align to TRBD1. The CDR3 sequence is 14 residues long. V shed 6 bases and J 1 base; nucleotides not matched to a gene: 4. CDR1 and CDR2 (germline): MNHEY, SVGAGI. The CDR3 bases are TGTGCCAGCAGAACCGGGACAGGGTCCTACGAGCAGTACTTC. It yields the protein CASRTGTGSYEQYF.

This chain links TRBV6-1 with TRBJ2-5, with 13 bases lining up with TRBD2. Trimming at V came to 1 base and at J to 2 bases, leaving 4 bases not matched to a gene. Per germline, CDR1 MNHNS and CDR2 SASEGT. This CDR3 has 17 residues. CDR3 sequence: CASSEGGLAGRQETQYF. CDR3 DNA sequence: TGTGCCAGCAGTGAAGGGGGACTAGCGGGGAGGCAAGAGACCCAGTACTTC.

The chain combines TRBV7-9 with TRBJ2-2, with 7 bases identical to TRBD2. This CDR3 is built from 14 residues. V dropped 8 bases and J dropped 2; count of bases not matched to a gene: 5. Germline lookup yields CDR1 SEHNR and CDR2 FQNEAQ (reference sequence). The CDR3 reads CASPGTINTGELFF. Here the CDR3 DNA reads TGTGCCAGCCCCGGGACTATTAACACCGGGGAGCTGTTTTTT.

As for this clone: The junction departs from the called germline gene at one end, perhaps through a read error. V usage is TRBV18 and J usage is TRBJ2-5, with 7 nucleotides matching TRBD1. Germline assignment: CDR1 KGHSH and CDR2 LQKENI. The CDR3 contains 13 residues. CDR3 amino acids: CDSSADREETQYF. CDR3 bases: TGTGACAGCTCCGCCGACAGGGAAGAGACCCAGTACTTC.

The V gene is TRBV6-1, the J gene TRBJ2-7; unclear D gene. Germline CDR1 and CDR2: MNHNS and SASEGT. V was clipped by 6 bases and J by 4 bases, with 10 bases between them. The CDR3 consists of 12 residues. The CDR3 nucleotides read TGTGCCAGCAGCCCCACGGGTTACGAGCAGTACTTC. It specifies CASSPTGYEQYF.

The chain joins TRBV6-5 to TRBJ2-7; D possibly corresponds to TRBD1 (5 bases). Trimming removed 4 bases from V and 2 bases from J, with 12 bases in between. CDR1 is MNHEY and CDR2 is SVGAGI in the germline V gene. The CDR3 is 14 amino acids. The CDR3 reads CASSWGRTTYEQYF. Here the CDR3 DNA reads TGTGCCAGCAGTTGGGGCAGGACCACCTACGAGCAGTACTTC.

According to its frequency, this clone is medium-sized. This chain connects TRBV6-6 to TRBJ2-1; 11 bases line up with TRBD1. With 6 bases clipped from V and 5 bases from J, the junction kept 6 bases outside the gene matches. Germline-derived CDR1 and CDR2 are MNHNY and SVGAGI (reference sequence). The CDR3 is made up of 15 amino acids. CDR3 loop: CASRNGQGAHNEQFF. CDR3 bases: TGTGCCAGCAGGAATGGACAGGGGGCCCACAATGAGCAGTTCTTC.

This chain uses TRBV6-6 with TRBJ1-1; D is ambiguous. This CDR3 comprises 13 residues. V lost 2 bases to trimming and J lost 2 bases, with 6 bases between them. Germline lookup yields CDR1 MNHNY and CDR2 SVGAGI (reference sequence). CDR3 protein: CASSYAVNTEAFF. In DNA, the CDR3 is TGTGCCAGCAGTTACGCGGTAAACACTGAAGCTTTCTTT.

V usage is TRBV10-1 and J usage is TRBJ2-1, with TRBD2 matching 10 bases. V was clipped by 2 bases and J by 10 bases; unmatched bases: 11. CDR3 size: 16 residues. CDR1 is WNHNN, CDR2 SYGVQD, per germline (reference sequence). The CDR3 here is CASSEVGSGRIREQFF. CDR3 bases: TGCGCCAGCAGTGAGGTGGGTAGCGGGAGGATTAGGGAGCAGTTCTTC.

The chain is built from TRBV25-1 and TRBJ2-7; a weak D match, TRBD2 (6 bases). V was clipped by 2 bases and J by 2 bases, with 10 bases between them. Germline V gives CDR1 MGHDK, CDR2 SYGVNS. CDR3 length: 14 amino acids. The CDR3 spells CASSEPGSAYEQYF. CDR3 bases: TGTGCCAGCAGTGAACCCGGGAGCGCCTACGAGCAGTACTTC.

V and J are TRBV5-1 and TRBJ1-2; D may be TRBD1 (6 bases). Trimming pared 0 bases from V and 4 bases from J, leaving 13 bases between. The CDR3 runs to 15 residues. Germline V gene data show CDR1 as SGHRS and CDR2 as YFSETQ. CDR3 sequence: CASSLAGGQGYGYTF. Written as DNA, the CDR3 is TGCGCCAGCAGCTTGGCGGGGGGGCAAGGCTATGGCTACACCTTC.

The genes are TRBV10-3 and TRBJ1-2, with 7 bases aligning to TRBD1. Per germline, CDR1 ENHRY and CDR2 SYGVKD. This CDR3 spans 15 amino acids. V gave up 4 bases and J gave up 7 bases; unmatched junction bases: 12. The chain's CDR3 is CAISALDRAGIGYTF. The CDR3 nucleotides read TGTGCCATCAGTGCCCTCGACAGGGCGGGGATTGGCTACACCTTC.

This sequence joins TRBV5-1 and TRBJ1-1; D uncertain. Looked up from germline, CDR1 is SGHRS and CDR2 is YFSETQ. V was trimmed by 1 base and J by 7 bases, leaving 11 bases between them. The CDR3 has 13 residues. CDR3 amino acids: CASSLKGAIEAFF. The CDR3 nucleotides are TGCGCCAGCAGCTTGAAGGGAGCGATTGAAGCTTTCTTT.

The chain joins TRBV5-1 to TRBJ2-2; 11 bases are a match to TRBD2. J gave up 3 bases and V 5 bases, and 9 bases lay outside the gene matches. The CDR3 contains 17 residues. Germline loops: CDR1 SGHRS, CDR2 YFSETQ. Here the CDR3 DNA reads TGCGCCAGCAGAACCCTCGGGACTAGCGGCCACACCGGGGAGCTGTTTTTT. Amino acids: CASRTLGTSGHTGELFF.

CDR3 bases: TGTGCCAGTAGTCAAAGGGGGCGAGAGGGCTACACCTTC. Encoded protein: CASSQRGREGYTF. The chain is built from TRBV19 and TRBJ1-2; 7 bases are shared with TRBD1. The CDR3 has 13 residues. V gave up 5 bases and J gave up 8 bases; unmatched junction bases: 8. From germline, CDR1 is LNHDA and CDR2 SQIVND (reference sequence).

The V gene is TRBV5-1, the J gene TRBJ1-2, with D tentatively TRBD1 (5 bases). CDR3 length equals 19 residues. V gave up 1 base and J gave up 6 bases, with 28 bases separating them. Per germline, CDR1 SGHRS and CDR2 YFSETQ. CDR3 region: CASSLKMGFNQGSSDGYTF. The DNA for the CDR3 is TGCGCCAGCAGCTTGAAAATGGGTTTCAATCAGGGTTCCTCGGATGGCTACACCTTC.

The chain carries TRBV27 and TRBJ2-7; 14 bases line up with TRBD2. J lost 2 bases, V lost 0 bases, and 3 bases had no gene match. The CDR3 covers 17 residues. CDR1 and CDR2 (germline): MNHEY, SMNVEV (reference sequence). CDR3: CASSLSGLAGDTYEQYF. Here the CDR3 DNA reads TGTGCCAGCAGTTTATCGGGACTAGCGGGAGACACCTACGAGCAGTACTTC.

The chain recombines TRBV19 with TRBJ2-2; 13 bases are a match to TRBD2. Germline V lookup: CDR1 LNHDA, CDR2 SQIVND (reference sequence). CDR3 length equals 17 residues. V shed 4 bases and J 0 bases; nucleotides not matched to a gene: 2. The CDR3 region is CASSRTSGGANTGELFF. CDR3 sequence (DNA): TGTGCCAGTAGTAGGACTAGCGGGGGTGCGAACACCGGGGAGCTGTTTTTT.

V gene TRBV12-5 combines with J gene TRBJ2-3, with TRBD2 identical over 10 bases. Germline CDR1 LGHNT, CDR2 FRNRAP. The trim removed 1 base at V and 5 bases at J, leaving 3 bases unmatched. The CDR3 sequence is 15 residues long. The CDR3 here is CASGLASGSGDTQYF. CDR3 nucleotide sequence: TGTGCTAGTGGTTTGGCTAGCGGGAGTGGAGATACGCAGTATTTT.

The chain couples TRBV6-6 to TRBJ1-5; D not resolved. The CDR3 extends over 15 amino acids. Germline CDR1 MNHNY, CDR2 SVGAGI (reference sequence). With 5 bases removed from V and 2 bases from J, the gap between germline ends came to 13 bases. The CDR3 nucleotides read TGTGCCAGCAGTGCGACTTCATACCGCAATCAGCCCCAGCATTTT. The encoded protein is CASSATSYRNQPQHF.

V usage is TRBV6-6 and J usage is TRBJ2-6; maybe TRBD2 (6 bases). This CDR3 spans 15 amino acids. The germline CDR1 and CDR2 sequences are MNHNY and SVGAGI (reference sequence). The V end was cut by 4 bases, the J end by 3 bases, with 10 bases between. This CDR3 reads CASSLAAGGANVLTF. CDR3 nucleotide sequence: TGTGCCAGCAGTTTAGCGGCGGGTGGGGCCAACGTCCTGACTTTC.

This chain links TRBV29-1 with TRBJ2-7, with 7 positions matching TRBD2. The ends lost 4 bases at V and 3 bases at J; junction bases unmatched: 3. This CDR3 spans 12 amino acids. The germline V gene encodes CDR1 SQVTM and CDR2 ANQGSEA. CDR3 in amino acids: CSVVVAGYEQYF. The DNA for the CDR3 is TGCAGCGTTGTGGTAGCGGGCTACGAGCAGTACTTC.

For this clone: The sample has other DNA sequences that encode this CDR3 too. The chain employs TRBV5-1 and TRBJ1-1, with TRBD1 matching 8 bases. Per the germline V gene, CDR1 is SGHRS and CDR2 is YFSETQ. Germline trimming cut 4 bases from V and 1 base from J; bases unmatched to any gene: 3. This CDR3 contains 14 residues. The CDR3 reads CASSPGTGNTEAFF. DNA of the CDR3: TGCGCCAGCAGCCCGGGGACAGGGAACACTGAAGCTTTCTTT.